The clone carrying this TCR beta chain was seen more than once but under ten times. Its antigen is undetermined. Trimming cost V 10 bases and J 4 bases, with 17 bases left between them. CDR1 and CDR2 (germline): ENHRY, SYGVKD. The CDR3 sequence is 13 residues long. The authors extracted RNA and reverse transcribed it into cDNA as the sequencing template. Repertoires were generated with immunoSEQ multiplex PCR, while TCRdb's copy carries only in-frame clones and drops some. Of some 110,000 clones listed, around two fifths are singletons. This record belongs to a study of CD8+ T cells in alopecia areata. Across the study: Those patients who were treated received oral tofacitinib, which was given at 5 to 10 mg twice daily for moderate-to-severe alopecia areata. Study-level results: Higher clonality was seen in lesional scalp than in normal scalp, especially in alopecia totalis/universalis.

The TCR comes from a human donor with alopecia areata. This chain links TRBV10-3 with TRBJ2-7; the D gene is possibly TRBD1 (5 bases). The specimen sequenced was CD4+ T cells sorted from blood. The CDR3 spells CATEKEQGYEQYF. CDR3 coding DNA: TGTGCCACCGAAAAAGAGCAGGGTTACGAGCAGTACTTC.